A selection of T cell receptor beta chains follows, all from one sample in a study of blood T cells in healthy people across ages. Via MiXCR, TCRdb re-called the 5' RACE reads, giving one row per CDR3 protein. The table lists hundreds of thousands of distinct CDR3 sequences, 50% to 65% of them singletons. The material sequenced was blood. The receptors originated from a man older than 75 in good health. Both conserved end residues are part of each CDR3. A D gene is named only where the DNA matches it firmly.

j_call	v_call	d_call	cdr3_aa
TRBJ2-1	TRBV4-1	-	CASSQAPTGRFGNEQFF
TRBJ2-3	TRBV5-8	TRBD2	CASSSPSGSGMLGHRYAYF
TRBJ1-6	TRBV18	TRBD1	CASSPPDRGNSPLHF
-	TRBV14	TRBD1	CASSRQSGVMRTGTNEQYF
TRBJ2-7	TRBV29-1	-	CSVMWGAYEQYF
TRBJ1-6	TRBV7-9	-	CASSLGGVVNSPLHF
TRBJ2-7	TRBV5-1	TRBD2	CASSLEIAGVVEQYF
TRBJ2-1	TRBV9	-	CASGGAGWSLEQFF
TRBJ1-5	TRBV20-1	TRBD1	CSANGQGRRNQPQHF
TRBJ2-4	TRBV2	-	CASRAGGKQYF
TRBJ2-3	TRBV13	-	CASSLGLPTDTQYF
TRBJ1-2	TRBV6-6	TRBD1	CASSYLRQGDYGYTF
TRBJ2-3	TRBV29-1	-	CSTRVGRGGTDTQYF